One and the same sample provided the 18 T cell receptor beta chains below, sequenced in a study of shared clonotypes between healthy human individuals. Data came from immunoSEQ multiplex PCR; TCRdb stores just in-frame clones and leaves some out. The sample yields millions of clones, just over 90% seen once. The sample consisted of naive CD4+ T cells sorted from blood. Subset here: CD45RA+ positively selected. These receptors originate from a man aged 18 to 30 in good health.

This sequence joins TRBV6-5 and TRBJ2-4; D is uncertain. This CDR3 region has 16 residues. CDR1 is MNHEY and CDR2 is SVGAGI in the germline V gene. V was trimmed by 0 bases and J by 0 bases, leaving 9 bases between them. The CDR3 protein is CASSYSDILAKNIQYF. The DNA for the CDR3 is TGTGCCAGCAGTTACTCGGATATTTTAGCCAAAAACATTCAGTACTTC.

This clone was recorded a few times. Written as DNA, the CDR3 is TGTGCCAGCAGTGGGGAGTGGGGAGAAAAACTGTTTTTT. Amino acid sequence: CASSGEWGEKLFF. This chain uses TRBV19 with TRBJ1-4; D not resolved. Germline values: CDR1 LNHDA, CDR2 SQIVND (reference sequence). V lost 9 bases to trimming and J lost 8 bases, with 16 bases between them. The CDR3 is 13 amino acids.

The CDR3 sequence is CASRLSHRVHEQYF. The CDR3 DNA reads as TGTGCCAGCAGGTTAAGCCACAGGGTCCACGAGCAGTACTTC. The chain has TRBV21-1 and TRBJ2-7; the table's D call, TRBD1, was not checked against the DNA. TRBV21-1 is labeled a pseudogene. This CDR3 is 14 amino acids long.

The J gene is TRBJ2-5, the V gene TRBV6-6, with 13 nucleotides matching TRBD2. Germline V CDR1 and CDR2: MNHNY, SVGAGI (reference sequence). V trimming: 6 bases; J trimming: 4 bases; junction bases outside the gene matches: 5. The CDR3 has 15 residues. The CDR3 DNA reads as TGTGCCAGCAGCCTTGGACTAGCGGGAGCAGAGACCCAGTACTTC. Residues: CASSLGLAGAETQYF.

A word on this clone: The identical CDR3 is also encoded by other nucleotide sequences in the sample. The CDR3 region is CASSRGTSGYNEQFF. In DNA, the CDR3 is TGTGCCAGCAGCCGCGGGACTAGCGGATACAATGAGCAGTTCTTC. V gene TRBV6-5 combines with J gene TRBJ2-1; 11 nucleotides line up with TRBD2. The germline gives CDR1 MNHEY, CDR2 SVGAGI. The CDR3 extends over 15 amino acids. The J segment lost 4 bases and the V segment lost 6 bases, leaving 5 bases of the junction unmatched.

The V and J genes are TRBV19 and TRBJ1-2, with TRBD1 identical over 8 bases. The CDR3 is 13 amino acids. Trimming cost V 6 bases and J 8 bases; bases outside gene matches: 8. The V gene's germline CDR1 is LNHDA and CDR2 SQIVND (reference sequence). CDR3 DNA sequence: TGTGCCAGTAGGAGAGACAGGGGCGGCGGCTACACCTTC. Translation gives CASRRDRGGGYTF.

The chain joins TRBV6-1 to TRBJ1-2, with D unclear. This CDR3 comprises 19 residues. Germline CDR1 is MNHNS and CDR2 is SASEGT. V gave up 2 bases and J gave up 0 bases, with 22 bases separating them. The CDR3 loop reads CASSEIEGWKIRANYGYTF. The CDR3 DNA is TGTGCCAGCAGTGAAATAGAGGGTTGGAAAATTCGAGCTAACTATGGCTACACCTTC.

The chain employs TRBV19 and TRBJ1-2; possibly TRBD1 for D (5 bases). Germline CDR1 reads LNHDA; CDR2 reads SQIVND (reference sequence). Trimming took off 5 bases at V and 8 bases at J, with 15 bases between the two ends. There are 13 residues in the CDR3. CDR3 sequence (DNA): TGTGCCAGTAGTCCTATCTCAGGGAACGGCTACACCTTC. It translates to CASSPISGNGYTF. Full variable domain (missing parts from reference TRBV19 and TRBJ1-2): DGGITQSPKYLFRKEGQNVTLSCEQNLNHDAMYWYRQDPGQGLRLIYYSQIVNDFQKGDIAEGYSVSREKKESFPLTVTSAQKNPTAFYLCASSPISGNGYTFGSGTRLTVV.

As DNA, the CDR3 is TGTGCCAGCAGTTTAGAGGGATTCGGCAATCAGCCCCAGCATTTT. Its translation: CASSLEGFGNQPQHF. This chain links TRBV28 with TRBJ1-5; D not certain. V dropped 2 bases and J dropped 2 bases, with 10 bases sitting between them. The CDR3 extends over 15 amino acids. Germline CDR1 reads MDHEN; CDR2 reads SYDVKM.

The rearrangement joins TRBV29-1 to TRBJ1-5; possible D gene TRBD1, 5 bases. V gave up 6 bases and J gave up 0 bases, with 12 bases separating them. CDR1 and CDR2 from the germline V gene are SQVTM and ANQGSEA. The CDR3 totals 14 residues. CDR3 loop: CSVQNGGSNQPQHF. CDR3 coding DNA: TGCAGCGTCCAGAATGGGGGTAGCAATCAGCCCCAGCATTTT.

The genes are TRBV18 and TRBJ2-5; D unresolved. The V end lost 3 bases, the J end lost 7 bases, and 18 bases lay between the germline ends. The CDR3 spans 15 residues. Looked up from germline, CDR1 is KGHSH and CDR2 is LQKENI. CDR3 sequence reads: CASSPPSQSPGTQYF. In DNA, the CDR3 is TGTGCCAGCTCACCCCCATCTCAATCCCCCGGGACCCAGTACTTC.

This sequence joins TRBV7-2 and TRBJ2-5; TRBD2 matches at 11 bases. V shed 1 base, J shed 3 bases, and the junction held 1 base outside the gene matches. The CDR3 contains 15 residues. From germline, CDR1 is SGHTA and CDR2 FQGNSA. The CDR3 loop reads CASSLVGLAEETQYF. The CDR3 DNA sequence: TGTGCCAGCAGCTTAGTGGGACTAGCGGAAGAGACCCAGTACTTC.

Only a few counts were recorded for this clone. The V gene is TRBV4-1, the J gene TRBJ1-2; no definite D call. V was clipped by 0 bases and J by 4 bases, with 15 bases between them. Germline V gene sequence: CDR1 MGHRA, CDR2 YSYEKL. There are 16 residues in the CDR3. CDR3 nucleotide sequence: TGCGCCAGCAGCCAAGAGATGGCTCTTGCAACCTATGGCTACACCTTC. It is translated as CASSQEMALATYGYTF.

This clone was found once. The chain recombines TRBV27 with TRBJ2-5; D uncertain. The V end was cut by 6 bases, the J end by 5 bases, with 16 bases between. CDR3 length: 14 residues. CDR1 MNHEY and CDR2 SMNVEV come from the germline V gene (reference sequence). The CDR3 DNA follows: TGTGCCAGCAGATCACCCAGCCTCCGGGAGACCCAGTACTTC. Protein: CASRSPSLRETQYF.

The chain combines TRBV19 with TRBJ1-2, with D tentatively TRBD1 (6 bases). The V end was cut by 6 bases, the J end by 0 bases, with 11 bases between. This CDR3 is built from 14 residues. The germline V gene encodes CDR1 LNHDA and CDR2 SQIVND (reference sequence). This CDR3 is CASSSGQSNYGYTF. For the CDR3, the DNA is TGTGCCAGTAGCTCTGGACAGTCTAACTATGGCTACACCTTC. Using reference TRBV19 and TRBJ1-2 for the parts outside the CDR3, the full variable domain is DGGITQSPKYLFRKEGQNVTLSCEQNLNHDAMYWYRQDPGQGLRLIYYSQIVNDFQKGDIAEGYSVSREKKESFPLTVTSAQKNPTAFYLCASSSGQSNYGYTFGSGTRLTVV.

With regard to this clone: Other DNA sequences in this specimen translate into the identical CDR3. The chain combines TRBV6-6 with TRBJ2-7; 11 positions match TRBD2. The CDR3 is made up of 15 amino acids. CDR1 and CDR2 (germline): MNHNY, SVGAGI (reference sequence). V was pared by 6 bases and J by 0 bases, with 4 bases of the junction left unmatched. CDR3 nucleotides: TGTGCCAGCAGCCCCGGGACTAGCGGCTCCTACGAGCAGTACTTC. It encodes CASSPGTSGSYEQYF.

The chain couples TRBV30 to TRBJ2-5; D call uncertain. Between the trimmed V and J ends, which lost 1 base and 2 bases, there was a span of 8 bases. This CDR3 has 13 residues. Germline CDR1 and CDR2: GTSNPN and SVGIG (reference sequence). CDR3 DNA sequence: TGTGCCTGGAGTGAAAGAAGTCAAGAGACCCAGTACTTC. The encoded protein is CAWSERSQETQYF.

The chain recombines TRBV10-3 with TRBJ2-1, with D tentatively TRBD1 or TRBD2 (6 bases each). This CDR3 spans 12 amino acids. CDR1 is ENHRY and CDR2 is SYGVKD in the germline V gene. V lost 3 bases to trimming and J lost 11 bases, with 11 bases between them. The DNA for the CDR3 is TGTGCCATCAGTGACGGGGGCGGTCAGCAGTTCTTC. Translated: CAISDGGGQQFF.